This T cell receptor (beta chain) was documented in a study of blood T cell repertoires in COVID-19 (dated by TCRdb to about 2020). Broadly, across the study: Collaborator samples came from the United States, Italy and Spain and covered acute and convalescent phases of COVID-19. The prospective study material was composed of cDNA or gDNA derived from T cells, B-cell-depleted T cells, or PBMCs. Deeply sampled blood TCRbeta repertoires from subjects exposed to, actively infected with, or recovered from COVID-19 were included in the dataset. The repertoires were made available in a free public database intended to serve as a resource for research on the immune response to SARS-CoV-2. Samples were obtained from the ongoing ImmuneRACE study (first 160 participants) and from about 1,300 subjects provided by 6 global collaborators. Nearly every sample came with metadata listing a de-identified subject ID, COVID-19 status, age in years and sex. HLA class I and class II types, where available, came from metadata supplied by the sample provider rather than from assay-based typing.

What the work shows at the level of the full study, not this receptor alone: How much clinical and demographic metadata was included differed by source and by participant, and the metadata was provided uncurated.

Remarks on this clone: No antigen is known for it. No per-base quality is available; no much larger clone lies one base away.

The collaborating institutions used their own protocols to collect whole blood in K2EDTA tubes. For TCRbeta analysis, collaborators shipped samples in one of three forms: frozen whole blood, isolated PBMCs, or DNA extracted from either of those sample types. The immunoSEQ Assay, a bias-controlled multiplex PCR, was used to amplify TCRbeta CDR3 regions from genomic DNA. In the paper's pipeline: The number of nucleated cells in each sample was estimated by amplification of reference gene primers within the assay. Sequence reads were collapsed and filtered to measure the absolute abundance of every unique TCRbeta CDR3 rearrangement. Productive Simpson clonality was computed per sample as the square root of Simpson's diversity index over productive rearrangements. The table was pulled from immuneACCESS by TCRdb, which kept in-frame rearrangements only. Such tables lose some clones; where checked, under half of the loss comes from unresolved V genes, and the rest has no known cause. V and J calls and clone size are copied from that table; D and trimming were computed from the DNA. The sample yields approximately 89,000 clones; 70% to 90% were counted once. The biggest ten clones account for about 4.2% of the sample.

V loses 6 bases, J loses 0 bases, and the germline ends lie 13 bases apart. From its cysteine to its phenylalanine, the CDR3 spans 15 amino acids. The retained sequence is limited to the CDR3, 45 bases, with the frame set at the first base. CDR1 and CDR2, looked up from the germline V gene, are ENHRY and SYGVKD. The sample comprised peripheral blood. This receptor was obtained from a man in his 70s with acute or convalescent COVID-19. The rearrangement combines TRBV10-3 with TRBJ2-3, with TRBD2 as a weak D call on 6 bases. The DNA is as follows: TGTGCCATCAGGGAGGGACTTTCTAGCACAGATACGCAGTATTTT. Its translation is CAIREGLSSTDTQYF.